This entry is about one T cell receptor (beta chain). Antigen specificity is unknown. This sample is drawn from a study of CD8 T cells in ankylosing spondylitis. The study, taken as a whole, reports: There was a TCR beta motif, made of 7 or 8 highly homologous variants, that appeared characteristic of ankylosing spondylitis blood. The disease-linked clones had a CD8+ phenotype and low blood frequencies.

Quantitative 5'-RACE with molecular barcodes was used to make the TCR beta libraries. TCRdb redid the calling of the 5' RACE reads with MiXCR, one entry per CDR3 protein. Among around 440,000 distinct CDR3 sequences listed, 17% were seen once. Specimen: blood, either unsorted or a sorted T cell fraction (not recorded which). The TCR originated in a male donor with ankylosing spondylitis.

CDR3 coding DNA: TGTGCCAGCAGTTACCCCTCGGACAGGGGGTTCTCCCTGGAGGTGGCTTTCTTT. It translates to CASSYPSDRGFSLEVAFF. The chain joins TRBV6-2 or TRBV6-3 to TRBJ1-1; 10 bases map to TRBD1. Germline V gene data show CDR1 as MNHEY and CDR2 as SVGEGT. V gave up 2 bases and J gave up 11 bases; unmatched junction bases: 20. The CDR3 totals 18 residues.